This T cell receptor (beta chain) appears in the sequencing data of a study of response to subunit inactivated influenza vaccine. Comments on this clonotype: Antigen unknown.

Overall study findings and caveats: Authors suggested that a seasonal influenza vaccination recruits few new T cells each time.

The CDR3 is 17 residues long. Germline V gives CDR1 MNHEY, CDR2 SVGEGT. The V end lost 0 bases, the J end lost 3 bases, and 15 bases lay between the germline ends. TCRdb reprocessed the RT-PCR reads with MiXCR, giving one entry per CDR3 protein. Here the sample spans hundreds of thousands of distinct CDR3 sequences, less than 20% being singletons. The sequencing used PBMCs from blood, collected roughly 5 days after vaccination. The sequence was collected from a man aged 45 to 65 who received an inactivated influenza vaccine. The rearrangement uses TRBV6-2 or TRBV6-3 and TRBJ2-1; weak D call: TRBD2 (6 bases). The DNA for the CDR3 is TGTGCCAGCAGTTACTCAAGCGGGCGGGTTGACTACAATGAGCAGTTCTTC. Its protein is CASSYSSGRVDYNEQFF.